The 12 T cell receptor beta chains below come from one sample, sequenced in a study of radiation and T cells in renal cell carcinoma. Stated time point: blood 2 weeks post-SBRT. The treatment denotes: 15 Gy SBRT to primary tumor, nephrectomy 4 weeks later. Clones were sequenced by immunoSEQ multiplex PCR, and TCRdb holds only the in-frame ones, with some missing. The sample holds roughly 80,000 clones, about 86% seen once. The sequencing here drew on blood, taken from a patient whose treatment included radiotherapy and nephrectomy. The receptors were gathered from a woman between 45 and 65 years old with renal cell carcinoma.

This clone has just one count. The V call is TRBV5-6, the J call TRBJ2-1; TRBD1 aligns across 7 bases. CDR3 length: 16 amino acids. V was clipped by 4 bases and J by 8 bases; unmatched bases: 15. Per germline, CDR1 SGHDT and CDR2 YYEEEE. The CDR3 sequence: CASSPVGTEPWHEQFF. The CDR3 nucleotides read TGTGCCAGCAGCCCCGTAGGGACAGAGCCCTGGCATGAGCAGTTCTTC.

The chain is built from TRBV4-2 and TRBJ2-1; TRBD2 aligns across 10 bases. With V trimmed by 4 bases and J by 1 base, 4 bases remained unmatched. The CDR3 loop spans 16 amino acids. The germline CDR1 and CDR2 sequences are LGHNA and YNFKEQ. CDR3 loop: CASSPELAGSYNEQFF. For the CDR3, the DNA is TGTGCCAGCAGCCCCGAACTAGCGGGATCCTACAATGAGCAGTTCTTC.

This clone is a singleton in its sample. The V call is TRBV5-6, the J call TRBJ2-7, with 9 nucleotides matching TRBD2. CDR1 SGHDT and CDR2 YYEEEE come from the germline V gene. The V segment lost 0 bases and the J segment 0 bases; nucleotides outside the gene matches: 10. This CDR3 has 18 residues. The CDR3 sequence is CASSLAGSGRPSSYEQYF. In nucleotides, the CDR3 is TGTGCCAGCAGCTTGGCTGGTAGCGGGAGACCTAGCTCCTACGAGCAGTACTTC. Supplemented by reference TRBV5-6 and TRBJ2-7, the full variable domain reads DAGVTQSPTHLIKTRGQQVTLRCSPKSGHDTVSWYQQALGQGPQFIFQYYEEEERQRGNFPDRFSGHQFPNYSSELNVNALLLGDSALYLCASSLAGSGRPSSYEQYFGPGTRLTVT.

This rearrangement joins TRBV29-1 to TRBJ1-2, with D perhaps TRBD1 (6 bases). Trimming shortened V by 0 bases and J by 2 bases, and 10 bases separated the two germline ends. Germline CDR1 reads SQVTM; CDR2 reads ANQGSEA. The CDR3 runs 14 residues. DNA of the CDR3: TGCAGCGTTGAAGATAGGAGGGGGAACTATGGCTACACCTTC. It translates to CSVEDRRGNYGYTF.

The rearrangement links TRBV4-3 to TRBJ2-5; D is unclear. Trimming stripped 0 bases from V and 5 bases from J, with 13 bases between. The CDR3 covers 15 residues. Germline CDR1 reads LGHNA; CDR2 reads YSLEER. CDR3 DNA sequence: TGCGCCAGCAGCCAAGATTGGTCTAGATTGGAGACCCAGTACTTC. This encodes CASSQDWSRLETQYF.

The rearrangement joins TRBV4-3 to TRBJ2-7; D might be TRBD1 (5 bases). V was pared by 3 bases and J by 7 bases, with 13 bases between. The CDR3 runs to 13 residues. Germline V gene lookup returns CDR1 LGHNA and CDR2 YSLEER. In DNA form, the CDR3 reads TGCGCCAGCAGCCAGGACCCAGGGCGGGAGCAGTACTTC. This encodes CASSQDPGREQYF.

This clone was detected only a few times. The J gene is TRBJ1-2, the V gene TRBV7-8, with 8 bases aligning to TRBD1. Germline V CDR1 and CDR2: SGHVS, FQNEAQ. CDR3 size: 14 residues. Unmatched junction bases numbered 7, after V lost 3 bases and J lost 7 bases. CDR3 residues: CASSLEDREGGYTF. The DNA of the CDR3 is TGTGCCAGCAGCTTGGAGGACAGGGAGGGTGGCTACACCTTC.

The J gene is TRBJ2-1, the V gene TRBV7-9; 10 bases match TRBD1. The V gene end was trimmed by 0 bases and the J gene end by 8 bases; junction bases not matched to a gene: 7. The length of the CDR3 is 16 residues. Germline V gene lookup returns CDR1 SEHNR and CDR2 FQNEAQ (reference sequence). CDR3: CASSLAPGQGWHEQFF. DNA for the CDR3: TGTGCCAGCAGCTTAGCGCCGGGACAGGGGTGGCATGAGCAGTTCTTC. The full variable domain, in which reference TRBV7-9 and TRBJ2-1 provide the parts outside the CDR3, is DTGVSQNPRHKITKRGQNVTFRCDPISEHNRLYWYRQTLGQGPEFLTYFQNEAQLEKSRLLSDRFSAERPKGSFSTLEIQRTEQGDSAMYLCASSLAPGQGWHEQFFGPGTRLTVL.

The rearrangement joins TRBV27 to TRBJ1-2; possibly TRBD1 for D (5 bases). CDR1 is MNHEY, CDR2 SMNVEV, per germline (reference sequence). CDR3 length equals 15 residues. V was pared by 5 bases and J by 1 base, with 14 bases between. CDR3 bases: TGTGCCAGCAGTCCCCGGGGCAGGGTTAACTATGGCTACACCTTC. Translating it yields CASSPRGRVNYGYTF.

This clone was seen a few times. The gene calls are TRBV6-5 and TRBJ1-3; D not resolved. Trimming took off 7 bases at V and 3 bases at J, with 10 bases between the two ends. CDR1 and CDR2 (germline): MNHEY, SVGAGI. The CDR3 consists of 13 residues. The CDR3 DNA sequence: TGTGCCAGCACTCAAGGTCTTGGAAACACCATATATTTT. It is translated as CASTQGLGNTIYF.

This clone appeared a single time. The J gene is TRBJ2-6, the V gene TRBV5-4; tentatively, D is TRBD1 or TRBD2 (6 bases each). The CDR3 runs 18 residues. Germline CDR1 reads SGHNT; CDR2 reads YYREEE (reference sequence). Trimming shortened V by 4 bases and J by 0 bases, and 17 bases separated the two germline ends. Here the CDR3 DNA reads TGTGCCAGCAGCGTTGGGTCGGGGGCTGCCTCTGGGGCCAACGTCCTGACTTTC. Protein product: CASSVGSGAASGANVLTF.

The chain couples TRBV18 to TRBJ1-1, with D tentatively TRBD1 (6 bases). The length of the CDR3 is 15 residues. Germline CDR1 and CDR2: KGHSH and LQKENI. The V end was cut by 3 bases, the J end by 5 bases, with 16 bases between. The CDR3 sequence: CASSPRSGAGTEAFF. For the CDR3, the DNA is TGTGCCAGCTCACCTCGCTCGGGGGCAGGTACTGAAGCTTTCTTT.